The present entry profiles one T cell receptor (beta chain) with its context. Its target is not known. The data belong to a study of cytomegalovirus exposure and HLA in healthy donors. Study-level findings and limits: When analyzed later, a missense DCLRE1C variant was found to be linked to TCR beta V- and J-gene trimming.

The CDR3 is made up of 14 amino acids. Germline assignment: CDR1 SGHNT and CDR2 YYREEE (reference sequence). Trimming took 10 bases from V and 2 from J; bases not matched to a gene: 8. PCR involved 60 Vbeta and 13 Jbeta primers. Generated by immunoSEQ multiplex PCR, the TCRdb table keeps only in-frame clones and is missing some. The table records over 150,000 clones, 70% to 85% of them present only once. The chain has TRBV5-4 and TRBJ2-7, with TRBD2 identical over 11 bases. This sequence originates from a man aged 35 to 55 in good health and CMV-seronegative. The sequencing input was PBMCs. The CDR3 here is CASQPGLAAYEQYF. The CDR3 DNA is TGTGCCTCCCAACCGGGACTAGCGGCCTACGAGCAGTACTTC.